The source of this TCR beta chain is a study of PD-1 blockade in classical Hodgkin lymphoma. The germline V and J ends were trimmed by 6 bases and 3 bases, with 14 bases remaining between them. Germline CDR1 and CDR2: MNHNS and SASEGT. This CDR3 contains 15 residues. Generated by immunoSEQ multiplex PCR, the TCRdb table keeps only in-frame clones and is missing some. The sample gives 20,000 to 25,000 clones, 60% to 80% of which show up once; approximately 3.4% is in the top ten. All patients experienced relapse after autologous stem cell transplantation, and brentuximab vedotin exposure was variable.

This chain links TRBV6-1 with TRBJ2-2; no firm D call. The source is a human donor with classical Hodgkin lymphoma. The sequencing here drew on peripheral blood mononuclear cells (PBMCs), taken at baseline. The CDR3 region is CASSPQIRDTGELFF. For the CDR3, the DNA is TGTGCCAGCAGCCCGCAGATTAGGGACACCGGGGAGCTGTTTTTT.